This is a list of T cell receptor beta chains from one sample in a study of radiotherapy plus CTLA-4 blockade in lung cancer. Measured with immunoSEQ multiplex PCR; TCRdb has only the in-frame clones, and not every one. The sample has around 44,000 clones; around 88% are singletons. Source: peripheral blood, taken from a patient treated with radiotherapy plus ipilimumab. The receptors come from a human donor with non-small cell lung cancer that progressed on radiotherapy plus ipilimumab. Some clones in this sample may be carry-over from other donors' samples. CDR3s include the opening cysteine and the closing phenylalanine or tryptophan. Each record gives: CDR3 DNA, CDR3 protein, D gene, V gene, clone size, J gene. The D gene is left open where the match is weak. Clone size is not always given. Where it is, it says once, few, many or a class for expanded clones.

TGTGCCAGCAGCAAGAAACCGACAGGCTCGGACGAGCAGTACTTC	CASSKKPTGSDEQYF	NA	TRBV11-2	NA	TRBJ2-7
TGCGCCAGCAGCTTGGGCGGGACCGGGGGAGAGACCCAGTACTTC	CASSLGGTGGETQYF	NA	TRBV5-1	NA	TRBJ2-5
TGCAGCCCCGGGGTCGGGGGGGTGAAGAACACTGAAGCTTTCTTT	CSPGVGGVKNTEAFF	NA	TRBV29-1	NA	TRBJ1-1
TGTGCCAGCAGCTCGAGGACTAGCGACTCCTACGAGCAGTACTTC	CASSSRTSDSYEQYF	TRBD2	TRBV7-9	NA	TRBJ2-7
TGTGCCAGCAGTGGGGACAGCTACCAAGAGACCCAGTACTTC	CASSGDSYQETQYF	TRBD1	TRBV2	NA	TRBJ2-5
TGTGCCAGCAGCGTAAGGTCAGGGGGGATGAACACTGAAGCTTTCTTT	CASSVRSGGMNTEAFF	TRBD1	TRBV9	NA	TRBJ1-1
TGCGCCAGCAGCGGCGGACAGGGATATCAGCCCCAGCATTTT	CASSGGQGYQPQHF	TRBD1	TRBV4-1	NA	TRBJ1-5
TGCGCCAGCAGCCAGGCTCCAGGGACAGGGTGGGTAAAACTGTTTTTT	CASSQAPGTGWVKLFF	TRBD1	TRBV4-1	NA	TRBJ1-4
TGTGCCAGTAGGGCGAGGGCCACCGGGGAGCTGTTTTTT	CASRARATGELFF	NA	TRBV19	NA	TRBJ2-2
TGTGCCAGCAGCGTCGGTCAGGGGAGTATTAATTCACCCCTCCACTTT	CASSVGQGSINSPLHF	NA	TRBV9	NA	TRBJ1-6
TGTGCCAGCAGCGTAGGGGAGAGGGTTAACACCGGGGAGCTGTTTTTT	CASSVGERVNTGELFF	NA	TRBV9	NA	TRBJ2-2
TGCAGCGGATTAGGGGGCACCGGGGAGCTGTTTTTT	CSGLGGTGELFF	NA	TRBV29-1	NA	TRBJ2-2
TGTGCCAGCAGCCCCGGGGGGGATTACAATGAGCAGTTCTTC	CASSPGGDYNEQFF	TRBD2	TRBV4-2	NA	TRBJ2-1
TGTGCCAGTTCCCCACAGTTCTTC	CASSPQFF	NA	TRBV21-1	NA	TRBJ2-1
TGTGCCAGCAGCTTCGGGACAGGAGGTTTAAACACTGAAGCTTTCTTT	CASSFGTGGLNTEAFF	TRBD1	TRBV7-8	NA	TRBJ1-1
TGCGCCAGCAGCCGCCTCCGGGGGGGAGAGAACACTGAAGCTTTCTTT	CASSRLRGGENTEAFF	NA	TRBV5-1	NA	TRBJ1-1
TGTGCCAGCTCACCTCGACAGGGAACTGGCTACACCTTC	CASSPRQGTGYTF	TRBD1	TRBV18	NA	TRBJ1-2
TGTGCCAGCAGCGTAGCGGGGACTAGTATCGATGAGCAGTTCTTC	CASSVAGTSIDEQFF	TRBD2	TRBV9	NA	TRBJ2-1
TGCGCCAGCAGCCCCGGACAGGGCCCCTACGAGCAGTACTTC	CASSPGQGPYEQYF	TRBD1	TRBV5-1	NA	TRBJ2-7
TGTGCCAGCAGCGGACAGGTCAATGGAAACACCATATATTTT	CASSGQVNGNTIYF	TRBD1	TRBV4-2	NA	TRBJ1-3
TGCGCCAGCAGCTTGGTTCTAGCGGGAGAAGAGACCCAGTACTTC	CASSLVLAGEETQYF	TRBD2	TRBV5-1	NA	TRBJ2-5
TGTGCCAGCAGCCCCCGGGACATAGGGGCCAATGAGCAGTTCTTC	CASSPRDIGANEQFF	NA	TRBV9	NA	TRBJ2-1
TGTGCCAGCAGCCCTGAGGGTAACACTGAAGCTTTCTTT	CASSPEGNTEAFF	NA	TRBV11-3	NA	TRBJ1-1
TGTGCCAGTAGTTCTAGCCAAGGGTTTAAGCAGTTCTTC	CASSSSQGFKQFF	NA	TRBV19	NA	TRBJ2-1
TGTGCCAGCAGTGCAACAGAGTCGCATGAAAAACTGTTTTTT	CASSATESHEKLFF	NA	TRBV25-1	NA	TRBJ1-4
TGTGCCACCAGCAGAGATAGGGGGAGGGGTGAAAAACTGTTTTTT	CATSRDRGRGEKLFF	NA	TRBV15	NA	TRBJ1-4
TGTGCCAGCAGCAAAGGGAGGCAGCCCCAGCATTTT	CASSKGRQPQHF	NA	TRBV21-1	NA	TRBJ1-5
TGTGCCAGCAGTTATGAGCGGGGGGCTTACAATGAGCAGTTCTTC	CASSYERGAYNEQFF	TRBD2	TRBV6-6	once	TRBJ2-1
TGTGCCAGCTCACCGACGGACAGGGCAGGTCAGCCCCAGCATTTT	CASSPTDRAGQPQHF	TRBD1	TRBV18	NA	TRBJ1-5